Listed here is a single TCR beta chain. Its antigen remains undetermined. Base qualities are missing; no much larger clone stands one base away. Approximately 2 micrograms of genomic DNA were extracted from cryopreserved PBMCs for TCR beta library preparation. High-throughput TCR beta sequencing was performed on longitudinal blood samples from CLL patients receiving ibrutinib monotherapy. The patients were enrolled in a single-center, open-label phase 2 trial of ibrutinib monotherapy. The sample belongs to a study of cytotoxic CD8 clonotypes in ibrutinib-treated CLL (dated by TCRdb to about 2021). Regarding the study in general: In this cohort, 15 or so patients were treatment-naive and ten to eleven were relapsed/refractory, while 17 to 18 had unmutated IGHV. Responses were partial in 25 or so patients and complete in 2; after median about 70 months follow-up, some 15 stayed in remission and 12 progressed. The response samples were drawn at a median of 12 months into treatment, with a range of about 6 to 40 months. An average of 255,043 productive templates and roughly 94,000 productive rearrangements was obtained per sample. Of the 70 to 90 people in the trial, about 25 had longitudinal samples available. Cryopreserved peripheral blood mononuclear cells were collected at three points: before therapy, at response, and at either sustained remission or disease progression. Every remission and progressive disease sample was obtained while ibrutinib was still being received by the patients. On the study overall, not on this receptor specifically: Public clonotypes were rare and either shrank or stayed stable during treatment, and the rise in clonality at ibrutinib response reflected expansion of private clonotypes. Baseline clonality was found to be higher than that of age-matched healthy donors and was strongly correlated with circulating CD8+ T-cell counts. At ibrutinib response clonality went up, during sustained remission it held steady, and at progression it dropped back toward baseline. Lymph node repertoires were not examined, and the timing of sampling was not matched between patients in sustained remission and those whose disease progressed.

CDR1 and CDR2, per the germline V gene, are LGHNA and YNFKEQ. Trimming takes 3 bases from V and 5 bases from J, and the germline ends sit 21 bases apart. The CDR3 measures 17 amino acids from cysteine to phenylalanine. Solely the CDR3 DNA is kept, with 51 bases framed from the first base. The goal of deep resolution MiSeq sequencing was a depth between 1 in 1 million and 1 in 200,000 T cells, and coverage averaged 10x per clonotype. TCR beta libraries were generated with the immunoSEQ hsTCRB Kit. The paper's processing steps were these. Data were analyzed with ImmunoSEQ Data Assistant and ImmunoSEQ Analyzer, with V, D and J genes assigned per IMGT definitions. Clonality, which ranges from 0 to 1, was calculated by subtracting the normalized Shannon entropy of productive rearrangement frequencies from one. Only overrepresented clonotypes making up at least 0.05% of each patient's repertoire were included in the public clonotype analysis. Repertoires from roughly 13 age-matched healthy donors in immuneACCESS were used as clonality controls. TCRdb took this table from immuneACCESS and kept in-frame rearrangements with V and J called. Such tables lack part of the clones; where checked against another copy, unresolved V genes explain under half of the gap, and the rest is unexplained. The V and J calls and clone size come from that table; D and trimming were worked out from the DNA. The sample yields about 140,000 clones; 80% were counted once. 7.6% of the sample is taken by the ten largest.

The sample here was PBMCs, taken after 36 months of ibrutinib treatment. The sequence derives from a human donor with chronic lymphocytic leukemia. The sequence links TRBV4-2 to TRBJ2-3; TRBD2 is a possible D gene, resting on 6 matching bases. The bases are TGTGCCAGCAGCCACCCCACCACGGGACCCGGGAGAGATACGCAGTATTTT. This sequence encodes CASSHPTTGPGRDTQYF.